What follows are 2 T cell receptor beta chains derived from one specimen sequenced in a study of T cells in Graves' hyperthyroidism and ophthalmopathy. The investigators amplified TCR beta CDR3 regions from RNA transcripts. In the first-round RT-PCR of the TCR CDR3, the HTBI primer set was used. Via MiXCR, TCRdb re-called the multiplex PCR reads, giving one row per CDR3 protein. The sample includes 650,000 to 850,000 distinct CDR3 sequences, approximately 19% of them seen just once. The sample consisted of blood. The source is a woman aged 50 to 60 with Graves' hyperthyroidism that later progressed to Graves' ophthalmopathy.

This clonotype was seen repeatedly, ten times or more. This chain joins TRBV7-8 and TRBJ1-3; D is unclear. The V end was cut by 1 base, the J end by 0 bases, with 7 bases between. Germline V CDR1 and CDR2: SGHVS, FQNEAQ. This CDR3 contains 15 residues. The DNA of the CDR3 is TGTGCCAGCAGCTTAGGAGTGGGCTCTGGAAACACCATATATTTT. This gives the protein CASSLGVGSGNTIYF.

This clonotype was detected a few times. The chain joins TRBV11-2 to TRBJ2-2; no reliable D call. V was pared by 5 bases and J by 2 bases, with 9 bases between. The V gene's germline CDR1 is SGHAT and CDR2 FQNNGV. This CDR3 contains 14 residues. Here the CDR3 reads CASSPIHNTGELFF. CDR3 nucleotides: TGTGCCAGCAGCCCTATACATAACACCGGGGAGCTGTTTTTT.